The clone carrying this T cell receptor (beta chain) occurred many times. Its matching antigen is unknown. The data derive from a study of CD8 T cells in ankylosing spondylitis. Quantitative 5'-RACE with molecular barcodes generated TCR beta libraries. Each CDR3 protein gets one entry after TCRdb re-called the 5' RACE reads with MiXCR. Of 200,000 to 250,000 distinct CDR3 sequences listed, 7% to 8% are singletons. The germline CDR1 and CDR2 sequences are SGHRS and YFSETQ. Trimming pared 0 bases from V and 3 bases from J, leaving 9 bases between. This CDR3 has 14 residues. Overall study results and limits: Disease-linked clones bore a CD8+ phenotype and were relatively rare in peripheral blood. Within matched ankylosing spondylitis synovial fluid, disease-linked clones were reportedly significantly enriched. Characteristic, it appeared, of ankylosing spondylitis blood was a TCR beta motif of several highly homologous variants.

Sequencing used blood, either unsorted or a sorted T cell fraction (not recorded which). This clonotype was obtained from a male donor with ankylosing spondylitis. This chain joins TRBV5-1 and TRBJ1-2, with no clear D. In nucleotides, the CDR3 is TGCGCCAGCAGCTTGGATGGGTTAGACTATGGCTACACCTTC. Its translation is CASSLDGLDYGYTF.